This T cell receptor (beta chain) was identified during a study of cytomegalovirus exposure and HLA in healthy donors. Study findings and constraints: Immune exposure data for these donors was limited to CMV serostatus.

V shed 2 bases and J shed 3 bases, with 11 bases lying between them. CDR1 SGHDN and CDR2 FVKESK come from the germline V gene. The CDR3 contains 14 residues. PCR employed 60 Vbeta and 13 Jbeta primers. Some clones are missing from TCRdb's copy, which holds only in-frame ones; the method was immunoSEQ multiplex PCR. Of some 150,000 clones in the sample, 75% to 90% are singletons; the top ten hold over 1%. About this clone itself: The antigen is unknown.

The sequence derives from a female donor in good health and CMV-seronegative. Sequenced input: PBMCs. The chain joins TRBV14 to TRBJ2-7; D unclear. In DNA form, the CDR3 reads TGTGCCAGCAGCCAACGAGCAGGATACTACGAGCAGTACTTC. Translation gives CASSQRAGYYEQYF.